Below are 3 T cell receptor beta chains sequenced from a single sample in a study of vaccination effects on CD4 cells after COVID-19 (dated by TCRdb to between 2021 and 2022). No antigens are known for them. Library preparation was by the immunoSEQ multiplex PCR assay. TCRdb re-hosts the immuneACCESS table, in-frame sequences only. Its copies lack some clones; in the studies checked, an unresolved V gene accounts for under half of them, and the cause for the rest is not known. The sample table holds around 28,000 clones, of which roughly 77% were seen once. Jointly, the top ten make up 19% of the sample. In the ViraFEST assay, PBMC were stimulated with viral peptide pools, and TCR sequencing was then used to find antigen-specific CD4+ T cell clonotypes based on their expansion. After more than 9 days of culture, CD4+ T cells were isolated with the EasySep CD4+ T cell isolation kit. Convalescent patients had PCR-confirmed SARS-CoV-2 infection between March and December 2020, before Alpha, Beta and Delta variants emerged in the United States.

Specimen: CD4+ T cells from PBMCs cultured with HCoV-NL63 spike peptides, collected before COVID-19 vaccination. The meaning of the sample's cell subset or site label: HCoV-NL63 spike overlapping peptide pool stimulation. All receptors derive from a human donor who had a prior SARS-CoV-2 infection.

The rearrangement links TRBV2 to TRBJ1-5, with D tentatively TRBD1 (6 bases). The ends were cut back, 7 bases at V and 2 bases at J, with 9 bases in the middle. The CDR3 contains 13 residues. CDR1 SNHLY and CDR2 FYNNEI come from the germline V gene. CDR3 residues: CASKGVGNQPQHF. The CDR3 bases are TGTGCCAGCAAGGGGGTTGGCAATCAGCCCCAGCATTTT. Together with reference TRBV2 and TRBJ1-5, the CDR3 gives the full variable domain: EPEVTQTPSHQVTQMGQEVILRCVPISNHLYFYWYRQILGQKVEFLVSFYNNEISEKSEIFDDQFSVERPDGSNFTLKIRSTKLEDSAMYFCASKGVGNQPQHFGDGTRLSIL.

A single count supports this clone. The genes are TRBV6-7 and TRBJ1-1, with 8 nucleotides matching TRBD1. TRBV6-7 is reported as an ORF; its role is uncertain. The J segment lost 5 bases and the V segment lost 2 bases, leaving 10 bases of the junction unmatched. The CDR3 has 16 residues. CDR3 amino acids: CASSYVIGQGSTEAFF. The CDR3 nucleotides are TGTGCCAGCAGTTACGTAATAGGACAGGGTTCAACTGAAGCTTTCTTT.

The sample holds a few counts of this clone. The V and J genes are TRBV18 and TRBJ1-5, with TRBD1 identical over 11 bases. This CDR3 contains 16 residues. From germline, CDR1 is KGHSH and CDR2 LQKENI. V shed 3 bases, J shed 2 bases, and the junction held 3 bases outside the gene matches. The CDR3 region has the DNA TGTGCCAGCTCACCCGGACAGGGGGCCGGCAATCAGCCCCAGCATTTT. Protein: CASSPGQGAGNQPQHF.